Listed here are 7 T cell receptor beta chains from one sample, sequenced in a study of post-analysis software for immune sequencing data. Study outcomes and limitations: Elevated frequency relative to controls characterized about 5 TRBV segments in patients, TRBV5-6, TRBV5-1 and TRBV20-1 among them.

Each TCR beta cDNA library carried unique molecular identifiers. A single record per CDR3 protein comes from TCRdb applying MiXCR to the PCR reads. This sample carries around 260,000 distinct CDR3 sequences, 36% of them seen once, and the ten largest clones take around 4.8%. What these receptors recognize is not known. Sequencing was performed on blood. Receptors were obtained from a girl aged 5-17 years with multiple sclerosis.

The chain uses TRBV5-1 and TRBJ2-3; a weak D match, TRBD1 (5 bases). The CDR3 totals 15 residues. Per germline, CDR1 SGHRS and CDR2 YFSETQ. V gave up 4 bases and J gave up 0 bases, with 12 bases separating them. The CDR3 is CASSRQLGSTDTQYF. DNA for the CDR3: TGCGCCAGCAGCCGACAGCTGGGGAGCACAGATACGCAGTATTTT.

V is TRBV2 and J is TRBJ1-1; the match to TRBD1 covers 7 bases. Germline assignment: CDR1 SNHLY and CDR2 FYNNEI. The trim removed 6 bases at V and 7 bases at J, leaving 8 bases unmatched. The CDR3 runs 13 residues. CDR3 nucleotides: TGTGCCAGCAGAGGACAGGACGGAGATGAAGCTTTCTTT. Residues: CASRGQDGDEAFF. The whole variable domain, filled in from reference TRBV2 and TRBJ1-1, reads EPEVTQTPSHQVTQMGQEVILRCVPISNHLYFYWYRQILGQKVEFLVSFYNNEISEKSEIFDDQFSVERPDGSNFTLKIRSTKLEDSAMYFCASRGQDGDEAFFGQGTRLTVV.

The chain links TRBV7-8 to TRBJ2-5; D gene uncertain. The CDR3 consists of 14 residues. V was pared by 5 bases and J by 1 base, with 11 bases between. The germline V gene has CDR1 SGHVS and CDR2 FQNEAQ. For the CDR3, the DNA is TGTGCCAGCAGCCTGCCGCCAGGCCAAGAGACCCAGTACTTC. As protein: CASSLPPGQETQYF. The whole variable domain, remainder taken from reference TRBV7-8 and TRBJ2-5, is GAGVSQSPRYKVAKRGQDVALRCDPISGHVSLFWYQQALGQGPEFLTYFQNEAQLDKSGLPSDRFFAERPEGSVSTLKIQRTQQEDSAVYLCASSLPPGQETQYFGPGTRLLVL.

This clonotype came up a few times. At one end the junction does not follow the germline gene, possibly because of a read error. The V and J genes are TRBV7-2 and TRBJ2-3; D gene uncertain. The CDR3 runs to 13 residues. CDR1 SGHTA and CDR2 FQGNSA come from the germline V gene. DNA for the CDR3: TGTGCCTGCAGCTTAATCAATGGGGATACGCAGTATTTT. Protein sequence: CACSLINGDTQYF.

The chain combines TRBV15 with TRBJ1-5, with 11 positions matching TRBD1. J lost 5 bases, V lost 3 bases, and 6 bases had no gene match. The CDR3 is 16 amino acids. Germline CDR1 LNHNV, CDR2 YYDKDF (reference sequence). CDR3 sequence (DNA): TGTGCCACCAGCAGGAGGACAGGGGGCGCGGATCAGCCCCAGCATTTT. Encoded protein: CATSRRTGGADQPQHF.

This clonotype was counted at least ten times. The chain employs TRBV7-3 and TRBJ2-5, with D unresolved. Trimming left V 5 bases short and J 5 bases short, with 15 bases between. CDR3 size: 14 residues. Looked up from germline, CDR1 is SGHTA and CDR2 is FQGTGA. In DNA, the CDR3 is TGTGCCAGCAGCCACCCGGGCTCGGCGGAGACCCAGTACTTC. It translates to CASSHPGSAETQYF.

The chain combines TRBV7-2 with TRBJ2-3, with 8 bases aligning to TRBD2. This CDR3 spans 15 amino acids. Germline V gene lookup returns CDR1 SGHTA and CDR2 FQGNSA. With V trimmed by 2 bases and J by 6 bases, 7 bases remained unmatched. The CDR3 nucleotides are TGTGCCAGCAGCTTATTCGCGGGGGGCTGGGATACGCAGTATTTT. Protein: CASSLFAGGWDTQYF.